The sequence of this T cell receptor (beta chain) was determined in a study of blood T cells in healthy people across ages. Findings and limits, study-wide: Naive T cell percentage and TCR beta diversity correlated strongly.

A word on this clonotype: No antigen is known for it.

The authors ran a second PCR of about 6 to 12 cycles using a sample-barcoded 5' primer and a J-beta primer mix. The template-switch adaptor, which had 12 random nucleotides, put a tag on each cDNA molecule. TCRdb re-derived calls from the 5' RACE reads in MiXCR, one entry per CDR3 protein. The sample shows 1.5 million to 2 million distinct CDR3 sequences, roughly 27% of them seen only once. CDR3 size: 13 residues. Germline values: CDR1 DFQATT, CDR2 SNEGSKA (reference sequence). Trimming cost V 4 bases and J 3 bases; bases outside gene matches: 5. Input material: blood. The TCR was taken from a woman aged 25 to 39 in good health. This chain uses TRBV20-1 with TRBJ1-2; 7 bases line up with TRBD1. The CDR3: CSATGQQDYGYTF. The DNA for the CDR3 is TGCAGTGCTACGGGACAGCAAGACTATGGCTACACCTTC.